One sample yielded the 24 T cell receptor beta chains listed below, sequenced in a study of breast tumors, draining lymph nodes, adjacent tissues. Breast cancer patients provided tissue from their axillary draining lymph nodes. TCRdb reanalysed the multiplex PCR reads using MiXCR and keeps one entry per CDR3 protein. The data show 100,000 or so distinct CDR3 sequences, 21% seen once. The specimen was axillary lymph node tissue. Receptors originate from a female donor with breast cancer. Some clones in this sample may be carry-over from other donors' samples.

The gene calls are TRBV25-1 and TRBJ2-5; weak D call: TRBD2 (5 bases). V dropped 4 bases and J dropped 9 bases, with 15 bases sitting between them. The germline V gene has CDR1 MGHDK and CDR2 SYGVNS. This CDR3 is built from 13 residues. CDR3 protein: CASSVPGGESQYF. The CDR3 region has the DNA TGTGCCAGCAGTGTGCCTGGTGGGGAGTCCCAGTACTTC.

By frequency in the sample, this clonotype is medium-sized (0.01 to 0.1%). V usage is TRBV7-9 and J usage is TRBJ2-5, with 8 nucleotides matching TRBD2. Germline CDR1 reads SEHNR; CDR2 reads FQNEAQ (reference sequence). The CDR3 length is 14 residues. J lost 4 bases, V lost 5 bases, and 6 bases had no gene match. The CDR3 sequence is CASSGSAGVETQYF. The CDR3 coding sequence is TGTGCCAGCAGCGGTTCAGCGGGAGTAGAGACCCAGTACTTC.

This clonotype was seen at least ten times. The chain joins TRBV7-9 to TRBJ1-5; the D is unclear. Per the germline V gene, CDR1 is SEHNR and CDR2 is FQNEAQ (reference sequence). This CDR3 region has 14 residues. The germline V and J ends were trimmed by 3 bases and 1 base, with 7 bases remaining between them. CDR3 loop: CASSFMGSNQPQHF. The CDR3 DNA follows: TGTGCCAGCAGCTTCATGGGGAGCAATCAGCCCCAGCATTTT.

Concerning this clonotype: A junction end diverges from the germline sequence, so it may reflect a read error. The gene calls are TRBV20-1 and TRBJ2-1; D possibly corresponds to TRBD2 (5 bases). Looked up from germline, CDR1 is DFQATT and CDR2 is SNEGSKA (reference sequence). This CDR3 comprises 17 residues. The CDR3 loop is CSASDLGRVPSYNEQFF. Here the CDR3 DNA reads TGCAGTGCTAGCGACTTAGGGCGGGTGCCCTCCTACAATGAGCAGTTCTTT.

This clonotype was found many times. This chain connects TRBV5-1 to TRBJ2-1; 8 positions agree with TRBD2. CDR1 is SGHRS and CDR2 is YFSETQ in the germline V gene. Unmatched junction bases numbered 6, after V lost 0 bases and J lost 4 bases. CDR3 length equals 16 residues. The CDR3 DNA sequence: TGCGCCAGCAGCTTGGGTCGGGGGGGGACTTACAATGAGCAGTTCTTC. Protein product: CASSLGRGGTYNEQFF.

The chain couples TRBV6-1 to TRBJ2-2, with TRBD1 matching 8 bases. Trimming cost V 10 bases and J 1 base; bases outside gene matches: 2. The germline V gene encodes CDR1 MNHNS and CDR2 SASEGT. CDR3 length equals 13 residues. As DNA, the CDR3 is TGTGCCACCGACAGGGGGAACACCGGGGAGCTGTTTTTT. Its protein is CATDRGNTGELFF.

On this clonotype: The conserved phenylalanine or tryptophan normally closing the CDR3 is absent here, so this likely arose from a read error. The chain carries TRBV7-8 and TRBJ1-2; D may be TRBD1 (6 bases). Trimming left V 6 bases short and J 7 bases short, with 21 bases between. CDR3 size: 15 residues. Germline loops: CDR1 SGHVS, CDR2 FQNEAQ. CDR3 DNA: TGTGCCAGCAGACCATCCCTTTACAGGGATGTTGGCTACACCCTC. Translated: CASRPSLYRDVGYTL.

The table lists this clonotype with many counts. The chain has TRBV6-5 and TRBJ1-3, with D possibly matching TRBD1 (6 bases). The CDR3 is 17 amino acids. V lost 8 bases and J lost 4, with 24 bases in between. From germline, CDR1 is MNHEY and CDR2 SVGAGI. The DNA for the CDR3 is TGTGCCAGCGTTACTTCATATTCTTCAGGGGTAGGAAACACCATATATTTT. It codes for CASVTSYSSGVGNTIYF.

This clonotype was seen at least ten times. The V and J genes are TRBV20-1 and TRBJ2-7; the D gene is possibly TRBD1 (6 bases). Per germline, CDR1 DFQATT and CDR2 SNEGSKA (reference sequence). The CDR3 extends over 11 amino acids. The ends were cut back, 7 bases at V and 3 bases at J, with 10 bases in the middle. The DNA of the CDR3 is TGCAGTGTGGACAGCGACTACGAGCAGTACTTC. Translated: CSVDSDYEQYF.

With regard to this clonotype: Given a much more abundant clone one base away, this may be a read error. The rearrangement joins TRBV20-1 to TRBJ2-1, with unresolved D. From germline, CDR1 is DFQATT and CDR2 SNEGSKA (reference sequence). This CDR3 contains 14 residues. The CDR3 DNA reads as TGCAGTGCTAAAAGACGGAGCTCCTGCAATGAGCAGTTCTTC. Protein sequence: CSAKRRSSCNEQFF.

The sample holds many counts of this clonotype. The chain recombines TRBV6-5 with TRBJ1-2; no clear D gene. Germline values: CDR1 MNHEY, CDR2 SVGAGI. The CDR3 runs 14 residues. V shed 0 bases and J shed 10 bases, with 15 bases lying between them. CDR3 sequence (DNA): TGTGCCAGCAGTTACTCAGAGGGCTCGCCGGCCTACACCTTC. Its translation: CASSYSEGSPAYTF.

This clonotype was counted at least ten times. The chain recombines TRBV5-1 with TRBJ2-2; D may be TRBD1 or TRBD2 (7 bases each). Germline V gene sequence: CDR1 SGHRS, CDR2 YFSETQ. This CDR3 has 14 amino acids. V lost 4 bases to trimming and J lost 5 bases, with 12 bases between them. The chain's CDR3 is CASSPGGETGELFF. The CDR3 DNA is TGCGCCAGCAGCCCAGGGGGGGAAACCGGGGAGCTGTTTTTT.

In its sample, this clonotype was seen many times. The chain links TRBV19 to TRBJ2-1; TRBD2 matches at 8 bases. Per the germline V gene, CDR1 is LNHDA and CDR2 is SQIVND (reference sequence). V was pared by 6 bases and J by 7 bases, with 11 bases of the junction left unmatched. This CDR3 has 15 amino acids. This CDR3 is CASSLLAVALNEQFF. In DNA form, the CDR3 reads TGTGCCAGTAGCCTACTAGCGGTAGCTTTGAATGAGCAGTTCTTC.

This clonotype was counted only a few times. V and J are TRBV3-1 and TRBJ2-1; no clear D gene. Germline CDR1 reads LGHDT; CDR2 reads YNNKEL (reference sequence). The CDR3 is 13 amino acids. Trimming removed 0 bases from V and 12 bases from J, with 12 bases in between. The DNA of the CDR3 is TGTGCCAGCAGCCAAGAGGTGGTCCGGGCGCAGTTCTTC. It specifies CASSQEVVRAQFF.

The chain employs TRBV6-6 and TRBJ2-3, with 8 positions matching TRBD2. The CDR3 loop spans 20 amino acids. Germline lookup yields CDR1 MNHNY and CDR2 SVGAGI (reference sequence). Germline trimming cut 0 bases from V and 2 bases from J; bases unmatched to any gene: 16. This CDR3 reads CASSYSPGSPGGVVTDTQYF. The CDR3 DNA reads as TGTGCCAGCAGTTACTCGCCAGGGTCCCCCGGGGGGGTCGTCACAGATACGCAGTATTTT.

In its sample, this clonotype was seen a few times. The chain has TRBV9 and TRBJ2-1, with TRBD1 matching 7 bases. The junction had 3 bases not matched to a gene; V was cut back by 3 bases and J by 0 bases. This CDR3 is built from 15 residues. Germline-derived CDR1 and CDR2 are SGDLS and YYNGEE. CDR3 sequence reads: CASSGRDSSYNEQFF. In DNA form, the CDR3 reads TGTGCCAGCAGCGGCCGGGACAGCTCCTACAATGAGCAGTTCTTC.

This clonotype was recorded many times. V is TRBV19 and J is TRBJ2-7; D is uncertain. The CDR3 is 14 residues long. V was clipped by 8 bases and J by 2 bases, with 16 bases between them. CDR1 and CDR2 from the germline V gene are LNHDA and SQIVND (reference sequence). CDR3 DNA: TGTGCCAGTGCTCGAGAACCACAAACCTACGAGCAGTACTTC. Its protein is CASAREPQTYEQYF.

This clonotype was picked up many times. The genes are TRBV11-2 and TRBJ1-2; 9 bases agree with TRBD1. CDR3 size: 15 residues. V lost 5 bases and J lost 9; bases outside the gene matches: 13. CDR1 and CDR2 (germline): SGHAT, FQNNGV. The CDR3 region is CASSQAPGQGARYTF. In DNA form, the CDR3 reads TGTGCCAGCAGCCAAGCCCCGGGACAGGGAGCGCGCTACACCTTC.

This clonotype was counted once. The V and J genes are TRBV25-1 and TRBJ2-1; a weak D match, TRBD2 (7 bases). Germline CDR1 is MGHDK and CDR2 is SYGVNS. The CDR3 has 16 amino acids. V lost 3 bases to trimming and J lost 0 bases, with 12 bases between them. The CDR3 DNA sequence: TGTGCCAGCAGTGAGGGAGGGACAAGCTCCTACAATGAGCAGTTCTTC. Amino acid sequence: CASSEGGTSSYNEQFF.

This clonotype has at least ten counts. V gene TRBV20-1 combines with J gene TRBJ2-1; TRBD2 matches 12 bases. The germline CDR1 and CDR2 sequences are DFQATT and SNEGSKA (reference sequence). The CDR3 totals 14 residues. The V segment lost 3 bases and the J segment 5 bases; nucleotides outside the gene matches: 2. The CDR3 nucleotides read TGCAGTGCTAGGCGGACTAGCGGGAACAATGAGCAGTTCTTC. Protein: CSARRTSGNNEQFF.

V usage is TRBV6-5 and J usage is TRBJ1-1; D unclear. The CDR3 has 15 amino acids. Per the germline V gene, CDR1 is MNHEY and CDR2 is SVGAGI. Trimming took off 3 bases at V and 5 bases at J, with 16 bases between the two ends. In nucleotides, the CDR3 is TGTGCCAGCAGTTATCCGTCGGGCCGTGGGACTGAAGCTTTCTTT. This codes for CASSYPSGRGTEAFF.

This clonotype was seen repeatedly, ten times or more. The genes are TRBV20-1 and TRBJ2-5, with 9 bases matching TRBD1. CDR3 length: 14 residues. CDR1 and CDR2 (germline): DFQATT, SNEGSKA (reference sequence). V lost 0 bases, J lost 5 bases, and 4 bases stayed unmatched. The DNA of the CDR3 is TGCAGTGCTAGAGAAAACAGGGGGCTCGAGACCCAGTACTTC. Its protein is CSARENRGLETQYF.

Ten or more counts support this clonotype. The chain is built from TRBV7-8 and TRBJ2-2, with 7 bases lining up with TRBD2. CDR1 is SGHVS, CDR2 FQNEAQ, per germline. The CDR3 runs 18 residues. After removal of 5 bases from V and 4 bases from J, the junction contained 16 bases not matched to a gene. Here the CDR3 DNA reads TGTGCCAGCAGCCACCCCAAACGGGAGGAGGGGAGCACCGGGGAGCTGTTTTTT. This sequence encodes CASSHPKREEGSTGELFF.

The V call is TRBV28, the J call TRBJ1-2; a weak D match, TRBD1 (5 bases). The germline V gene has CDR1 MDHEN and CDR2 SYDVKM. Trimming left V 1 base short and J 2 bases short, with 8 bases between. The CDR3 contains 14 residues. The CDR3: CASSLFGQNYGYTF. The CDR3 DNA follows: TGTGCCAGCAGTTTATTCGGACAAAACTATGGCTACACCTTC.